These 8 T cell receptor beta chains were all obtained from the same sample, sequenced in a study of cytomegalovirus exposure and HLA in healthy donors. Some clones are missing from TCRdb's copy, which holds only in-frame ones; the method was immunoSEQ multiplex PCR. The table records 150,000 to 200,000 clones, roughly 90% of them present only once. Sequenced sample: PBMCs. These TCRs come from a woman younger than 45 in good health and CMV-seronegative.

The chain employs TRBV2 and TRBJ1-4; TRBD1 aligns across 9 bases. The CDR3 is 16 residues long. From germline, CDR1 is SNHLY and CDR2 FYNNEI. The ends lost 4 bases at V and 8 bases at J; junction bases unmatched: 11. Here the CDR3 reads CASSGGQGWLEEKLFF. CDR3 bases: TGTGCCAGCAGTGGTGGACAGGGGTGGCTTGAGGAAAAACTGTTTTTT.

The V gene is TRBV5-4, the J gene TRBJ2-2, with D possibly matching TRBD2 (6 bases). From germline, CDR1 is SGHNT and CDR2 YYREEE (reference sequence). V gave up 0 bases and J gave up 7 bases, with 10 bases separating them. The CDR3 has 14 amino acids. For the CDR3, the DNA is TGTGCCAGCAGCTTGGAAGGGCGGGGCGGGGAGCTGTTTTTT. Its protein is CASSLEGRGGELFF.

The chain joins TRBV28 to TRBJ2-1, with 10 nucleotides matching TRBD1. The CDR3 extends over 16 amino acids. With 4 bases clipped from V and 7 bases from J, the junction kept 10 bases outside the gene matches. Per the germline V gene, CDR1 is MDHEN and CDR2 is SYDVKM. The CDR3 region is CASSYPGGQGLNEQFF. The CDR3 region has the DNA TGTGCCAGCAGTTACCCGGGGGGACAGGGGCTAAATGAGCAGTTCTTC.

CDR3 in amino acids: CASKTLNYGYTF. DNA for the CDR3: TGTGCCAGTAAAACGCTGAACTATGGCTACACCTTC. V is TRBV19 and J is TRBJ1-2; D gene ambiguous. The CDR3 runs 12 residues. Trimming took off 7 bases at V and 2 bases at J, with 8 bases between the two ends. Germline-derived CDR1 and CDR2 are LNHDA and SQIVND (reference sequence).

The chain joins TRBV29-1 to TRBJ2-1, with no clear D. CDR1 is SQVTM and CDR2 is ANQGSEA in the germline V gene. The CDR3 totals 15 residues. Trimming left V 0 bases short and J 0 bases short, with 9 bases between. CDR3 loop: CSVEDLASSYNEQFF. Here the CDR3 DNA reads TGCAGCGTTGAAGATCTTGCGAGCTCCTACAATGAGCAGTTCTTC.

The chain has TRBV6-1 and TRBJ2-1; D unclear. The V end lost 4 bases, the J end lost 6 bases, and 16 bases lay between the germline ends. Germline lookup yields CDR1 MNHNS and CDR2 SASEGT. The CDR3 runs to 15 residues. The DNA of the CDR3 is TGTGCCAGCAGTGCCTTAAGGCGTACGGGCAATGAGCAGTTCTTC. This gives the protein CASSALRRTGNEQFF.

The CDR3 bases are TGTGCCAGCAGACTAGCGGGAGGGTCAAATGAGCAGTTCTTC. The encoded protein is CASRLAGGSNEQFF. V and J are TRBV6-6 and TRBJ2-1; 13 bases line up with TRBD2. In germline, CDR1 is MNHNY, CDR2 SVGAGI (reference sequence). There are 14 residues in the CDR3. Trimming took 6 bases from V and 7 from J; bases not matched to a gene: 3.

This clone was seen a single time. V gene TRBV6-6 combines with J gene TRBJ1-1, with a possible D match to TRBD1 (6 bases). Between the trimmed V and J ends, which lost 5 bases and 4 bases, there was a span of 17 bases. This CDR3 is 15 amino acids long. CDR1 is MNHNY, CDR2 SVGAGI, per germline (reference sequence). CDR3: CASSPPGGVGTEAFF. Written as DNA, the CDR3 is TGTGCCAGCAGTCCGCCCGGGGGCGTTGGCACTGAAGCTTTCTTT.